In this sample, the clone carrying this TCR beta chain turned up once. This sample was included in a study of radiation and T cells in renal cell carcinoma. Study background: Nephrectomy followed 15 Gy stereotactic body radiation by 4 weeks.

Time point denoted: baseline pretreatment blood. Treatment specified: 15 Gy SBRT to primary tumor, nephrectomy 4 weeks later. Germline V gives CDR1 SGHRS, CDR2 YFSETQ. This CDR3 has 14 residues. V shed 0 bases and J shed 0 bases, with 7 bases lying between them. The assay was immunoSEQ multiplex PCR, and TCRdb's table has in-frame clones only and misses some. The sample includes more than 95,000 clones, roughly 80% of them seen just once. The clonotype comes from a woman aged 55-69 years with renal cell carcinoma. Here the sequenced sample was blood, taken from a patient whose treatment included radiotherapy and nephrectomy. V and J are TRBV5-1 and TRBJ2-7; D is ambiguous. The CDR3 DNA sequence: TGCGCCAGCAGCTTGGGGTCCAGCTCCTACGAGCAGTACTTC. Its protein is CASSLGSSSYEQYF. Drawing the rest from reference TRBV5-1 and TRBJ2-7, the complete variable domain is KAGVTQTPRYLIKTRGQQVTLSCSPISGHRSVSWYQQTPGQGLQFLFEYFSETQRNKGNFPGRFSGRQFSNSRSEMNVSTLELGDSALYLCASSLGSSSYEQYFGPGTRLTVT.